These 4 T cell receptor beta chains came from one sample sequenced in a study of blood T cell repertoires in COVID-19. Assay used: immunoSEQ multiplex PCR; TCRdb lists only in-frame clones, some missing. The sample has roughly 190,000 clones; approximately 86% are singletons. Sequencing input: peripheral blood. Receptors originate from a woman of 80 years or more in a cohort sampled during active or convalescent COVID-19.

The rearrangement joins TRBV6-1 to TRBJ2-5, with D unresolved. Trimming shortened V by 1 base and J by 7 bases, and 13 bases separated the two germline ends. The CDR3 runs to 14 residues. The germline V gene has CDR1 MNHNS and CDR2 SASEGT. The CDR3 loop reads CASSEVRVRGTQYF. In nucleotides, the CDR3 is TGTGCCAGCAGTGAAGTAAGAGTGCGCGGGACCCAGTACTTC.

The gene calls are TRBV6-2 or TRBV6-3 and TRBJ1-1, with 8 bases that match TRBD1. Trimming cost V 2 bases and J 5 bases; bases outside gene matches: 10. The CDR3 is 16 residues long. From germline, CDR1 is MNHEY and CDR2 SVGEGT. CDR3 protein: CASSYAPGQGRTEAFF. Written as DNA, the CDR3 is TGTGCCAGCAGTTACGCCCCCGGACAGGGACGAACTGAAGCTTTCTTT.

The rearrangement links TRBV30 to TRBJ1-2; D is perhaps TRBD1 (5 bases). The ends were cut back, 5 bases at V and 4 bases at J, with 17 bases in the middle. The length of the CDR3 is 14 residues. Germline values: CDR1 GTSNPN, CDR2 SVGIG (reference sequence). The CDR3 DNA reads as TGTGCCTGGGGGCCCCAGGGCCTTTTCTATGGCTACACCTTC. Amino acid sequence: CAWGPQGLFYGYTF.

V and J are TRBV6-6 and TRBJ1-5, with TRBD1 identical over 7 bases. The CDR3 spans 15 residues. Trimming at V came to 2 bases and at J to 2 bases, leaving 3 bases not matched to a gene. Germline loops: CDR1 MNHNY, CDR2 SVGAGI (reference sequence). The CDR3: CASSYKGGGNQPQHF. CDR3 DNA: TGTGCCAGCAGTTACAAAGGGGGCGGCAATCAGCCCCAGCATTTT.